These 29 T cell receptor beta chains were all obtained from the same sample, sequenced in a study of blood T cell repertoires in COVID-19. Sequenced by immunoSEQ multiplex PCR; TCRdb stores in-frame clones only, minus some. The sample gives approximately 440,000 clones, about 90% of which show up once; about 0.63% is in the top ten. Material: PBMCs or T cells enriched from blood (not recorded which). All receptors derive from a man aged 18 to 35 who had recovered from COVID-19.

Remarks on this clone: One end of the junction varies from germline; a read error may be responsible. The gene calls are TRBV5-1 and TRBJ1-2; D ambiguous. Per the germline V gene, CDR1 is SGHRS and CDR2 is YFSETQ. The CDR3 has 12 amino acids. The CDR3 DNA sequence: TGCGCCAGCAGCAGAGATTCGAAGAACTCCTACTTC. Translating it yields CASSRDSKNSYF.

The gene calls are TRBV29-1 and TRBJ2-1; 8 bases agree with TRBD1. The CDR3 runs to 12 residues. Germline assignment: CDR1 SQVTM and CDR2 ANQGSEA. V lost 8 bases to trimming and J lost 10 bases; unmatched junction nucleotides: 10. For the CDR3, the DNA is TGCAGCAGTGGACAGGGCCGGGACGAGCAGTTCTTC. It encodes CSSGQGRDEQFF.

As for this clone: The same CDR3 is also encoded by other DNA sequences in this sample. This chain connects TRBV3-1 (or the pseudogene TRBV3-2) to TRBJ1-1; D is uncertain. Per germline, CDR1 LGHDT and CDR2 YNNKEL (reference sequence). V was cut by 4 bases and J by 1 base, with 7 bases left in between. This CDR3 is 13 amino acids long. Here the CDR3 DNA reads TGTGCCAGCAGCCCCCGGGGGAACACTGAAGCTTTCTTT. Its translation is CASSPRGNTEAFF.

The genes are TRBV5-1 and TRBJ2-1, with TRBD2 matching over 13 bases. The CDR3 loop spans 16 amino acids. Trimming at V came to 3 bases and at J to 5 bases, leaving 5 bases not matched to a gene. CDR1 and CDR2 (germline): SGHRS, YFSETQ. CDR3 region: CASSWGGTSGNNEQFF. The CDR3 DNA sequence: TGCGCCAGCAGCTGGGGAGGGACTAGCGGGAACAATGAGCAGTTCTTC.

This chain connects TRBV11-3 to TRBJ2-6; TRBD2 might be the D (5 bases). V lost 3 bases to trimming and J lost 1 base, with 7 bases between them. Germline CDR1 reads SGHNT; CDR2 reads YENEEA. The CDR3 contains 15 residues. CDR3 protein: CASSFRDSGANVLTF. The CDR3 nucleotides read TGTGCCAGCAGCTTCCGGGATTCTGGGGCCAACGTCCTGACTTTC.

This clone was seen just once. Here the CDR3 reads CSASPVRENSGNTIYF. CDR3 nucleotide sequence: TGCAGTGCTAGTCCGGTACGGGAAAACTCTGGAAACACCATATATTTT. This chain connects TRBV20-1 to TRBJ1-3; D is uncertain. The CDR3 contains 16 residues. Deletions cut 3 bases from V and 0 bases from J, with 15 bases between. From germline, CDR1 is DFQATT and CDR2 SNEGSKA (reference sequence).

The chain recombines TRBV5-4 with TRBJ1-3; weak D call: TRBD1 (5 bases). Germline V gives CDR1 SGHNT, CDR2 YYREEE (reference sequence). The V end was cut by 5 bases, the J end by 2 bases, with 14 bases between. The CDR3 is 15 amino acids. The CDR3 DNA follows: TGTGCCAGCAGTGCCGGGGGTATCGCTGGAAACACCATATATTTT. This gives the protein CASSAGGIAGNTIYF.

This clone was seen a single time. The chain recombines TRBV28 with TRBJ1-3; 8 bases are a match to TRBD1. The CDR3 contains 17 residues. J was trimmed by 0 bases and V by 4 bases; bases with no gene match: 8. Germline V gene sequence: CDR1 MDHEN, CDR2 SYDVKM. The CDR3, as DNA: TGTGCCAGCAGTTCGGGACAGGCATTATACTCTGGAAACACCATATATTTT. Translating it yields CASSSGQALYSGNTIYF.

CDR3 protein: CASGDTIMNTEAFF. DNA of the CDR3: TGTGCCAGTGGGGACACAATTATGAACACTGAAGCTTTCTTT. The rearrangement links TRBV27 to TRBJ1-1, with D possibly matching TRBD1 (6 bases). Per the germline V gene, CDR1 is MNHEY and CDR2 is SMNVEV (reference sequence). The CDR3 is made up of 14 amino acids. Trimming left V 9 bases short and J 0 bases short, with 14 bases between.

The V and J genes are TRBV2 and TRBJ2-5, with a possible D match to TRBD1 (5 bases). Germline V gene sequence: CDR1 SNHLY, CDR2 FYNNEI. V was cut by 7 bases and J by 5 bases, with 14 bases left in between. The CDR3 loop spans 13 amino acids. Here the CDR3 DNA reads TGTGCCAGCACCCTGTTAGGGGCGGAGACCCAGTACTTC. This gives the protein CASTLLGAETQYF.

This clone was seen more than once but under ten times. The V and J genes are TRBV10-3 and TRBJ2-7; 11 nucleotides align to TRBD1. This CDR3 is built from 15 residues. CDR1 is ENHRY and CDR2 is SYGVKD in the germline V gene. V was pared by 6 bases and J by 3 bases, with 7 bases of the junction left unmatched. The CDR3 coding sequence is TGTGCCATCAGCCCCAGGACAGGGGGCTACTACGAGCAGTACTTC. The encoded protein is CAISPRTGGYYEQYF.

The chain recombines TRBV11-2 with TRBJ2-3, with 7 bases identical to TRBD2. Trimming at V came to 1 base and at J to 0 bases, leaving 1 base not matched to a gene. The CDR3 has 15 residues. Germline CDR1 SGHAT, CDR2 FQNNGV. The DNA of the CDR3 is TGTGCCAGCAGCTTAGGTAGCGGGAGCACAGATACGCAGTATTTT. This translates into CASSLGSGSTDTQYF.

As DNA, the CDR3 is TGTGCCAGCAGCCCGGGGGGCCAGAACACCGGGGAGCTGTTTTTT. Translation gives CASSPGGQNTGELFF. The V and J genes are TRBV11-3 and TRBJ2-2; the D gene is possibly TRBD2 (7 bases). CDR3 size: 15 residues. Germline V gene lookup returns CDR1 SGHNT and CDR2 YENEEA. Trimming took 5 bases from V and 1 from J, leaving 11 bases between them.

CDR3 in amino acids: CASSPLYNEQFF. CDR3 bases: TGTGCCAGCAGTCCCCTCTACAATGAGCAGTTCTTC. This chain links TRBV3-1 (or the pseudogene TRBV3-2) with TRBJ2-1; D is uncertain. The germline V gene encodes CDR1 LGHDT and CDR2 YNNKEL (reference sequence). The V end was cut by 6 bases, the J end by 3 bases, with 6 bases between. The CDR3 length is 12 residues.

The CDR3 nucleotides are TGTGCCACCAGTCAGATGGGGGGGAATCAGCCCCAGCATTTT. It translates to CATSQMGGNQPQHF. The chain combines TRBV15 with TRBJ1-5; D possibly corresponds to TRBD1 (5 bases). Trimming took 6 bases from V and 4 from J, leaving 13 bases between them. Germline CDR1 LNHNV, CDR2 YYDKDF (reference sequence). The CDR3 length is 14 residues.

The genes are TRBV18 and TRBJ1-4; 9 bases fit TRBD1. Trimming at V came to 2 bases and at J to 7 bases, leaving 14 bases not matched to a gene. CDR1 is KGHSH, CDR2 LQKENI, per germline. This CDR3 has 18 amino acids. The CDR3 reads CASSPTIIDRGFVEKLFF. CDR3 DNA: TGTGCCAGCTCACCAACCATCATCGACAGGGGGTTTGTTGAAAAACTGTTTTTT.

This chain links TRBV15 with TRBJ1-5; TRBD1 might be the D (5 bases). Germline CDR1 is LNHNV and CDR2 is YYDKDF (reference sequence). V lost 1 base and J lost 4, with 11 bases in between. The CDR3 is made up of 15 amino acids. CDR3 nucleotides: TGTGCCACCAGCAGAGTTTTGGGGGGGAATCAGCCCCAGCATTTT. It yields the protein CATSRVLGGNQPQHF.

A single count supports this clone. This chain links TRBV2 with TRBJ2-7, with 8 bases fitting TRBD2. The length of the CDR3 is 13 residues. Germline V gene sequence: CDR1 SNHLY, CDR2 FYNNEI. The ends lost 6 bases at V and 2 bases at J; junction bases unmatched: 3. The CDR3 nucleotides are TGTGCCAGCAGGGAACTAGCGGCCTACGAGCAGTACTTC. Its protein is CASRELAAYEQYF.

This clone was observed a single time. The V and J genes are TRBV2 and TRBJ1-1; D may be TRBD1 (6 bases). CDR1 is SNHLY, CDR2 FYNNEI, per germline. The CDR3 contains 15 residues. V was pared by 4 bases and J by 0 bases, with 12 bases between. Here the CDR3 reads CASSVGGAMNTEAFF. The CDR3 DNA reads TGTGCCAGCAGTGTTGGGGGGGCCATGAACACTGAAGCTTTCTTT.

The genes are TRBV2 and TRBJ1-4; 7 bases align to TRBD1. CDR1 and CDR2 (germline): SNHLY, FYNNEI. This CDR3 has 13 residues. With 6 bases clipped from V and 8 bases from J, the junction kept 6 bases outside the gene matches. The CDR3 DNA follows: TGTGCCAGCAGGACAGGGAAGGGGGAAAAACTGTTTTTT. Translation: CASRTGKGEKLFF.

This clone was found once. The rearrangement uses TRBV11-3 and TRBJ2-2; TRBD2 matches 12 bases. Losses at the gene ends were 4 bases for V and 6 bases for J; bases not matched to a gene: 3. This CDR3 comprises 15 residues. Germline V gene data show CDR1 as SGHNT and CDR2 as YENEEA. The CDR3 nucleotides are TGTGCCAGCAGCTCGACTAGCGGGAGACCCGGGGAGCTGTTTTTT. The encoded protein is CASSSTSGRPGELFF.

In this sample, this clone turned up once. CDR3 sequence (DNA): TGTGCCAGCAGTGGGGGGGGCTCGGAGGTCAACTATGGCTACACCTTC. Translation: CASSGGGSEVNYGYTF. This sequence joins TRBV2 and TRBJ1-2, with a tentative D call TRBD1 (6 bases). Germline V gives CDR1 SNHLY, CDR2 FYNNEI. CDR3 length equals 16 residues. The V end lost 4 bases, the J end lost 2 bases, and 17 bases lay between the germline ends.

The chain carries TRBV5-4 and TRBJ1-1; possible D gene TRBD1, 6 bases. The CDR3 sequence is 15 residues long. V was cut by 0 bases and J by 4 bases, with 13 bases left in between. Germline loops: CDR1 SGHNT, CDR2 YYREEE (reference sequence). This CDR3 reads CASSLDREGITEAFF. CDR3 sequence (DNA): TGTGCCAGCAGCTTGGACAGGGAAGGGATCACTGAAGCTTTCTTT.

The V and J genes are TRBV18 and TRBJ1-5, with 9 bases matching TRBD1. The CDR3 runs 15 residues. Per the germline V gene, CDR1 is KGHSH and CDR2 is LQKENI. With V trimmed by 2 bases and J by 5 bases, 4 bases remained unmatched. The CDR3 sequence is CASSPVQGAHQPQHF. CDR3 coding DNA: TGTGCCAGCTCACCAGTACAGGGGGCTCATCAGCCCCAGCATTTT. The variable domain in full, completed from reference TRBV18 and TRBJ1-5, reads NAGVMQNPRHLVRRRGQEARLRCSPMKGHSHVYWYRQLPEEGLKFMVYLQKENIIDESGMPKERFSAEFPKEGPSILRIQQVVRGDSAAYFCASSPVQGAHQPQHFGDGTRLSIL.

The chain employs TRBV7-9 and TRBJ2-1; D gene ambiguous. The germline CDR1 and CDR2 sequences are SEHNR and FQNEAQ (reference sequence). The V end lost 7 bases, the J end lost 2 bases, and 12 bases lay between the germline ends. This CDR3 comprises 14 residues. The CDR3 region is CASTQAQAYNEQFF. For the CDR3, the DNA is TGTGCCAGCACTCAGGCGCAGGCCTACAATGAGCAGTTCTTC.

The chain employs TRBV12-3 or TRBV12-4 and TRBJ1-2; no clear D. The germline V and J ends were trimmed by 4 bases and 1 base, with 7 bases remaining between them. CDR3 size: 13 residues. CDR3 sequence: CASSYGSNYGYTF. The CDR3 coding sequence is TGTGCCAGCAGTTATGGGAGTAACTATGGCTACACCTTC.

The chain joins TRBV9 to TRBJ1-3; D perhaps matches TRBD1 (6 bases). Germline lookup yields CDR1 SGDLS and CDR2 YYNGEE. V was clipped by 0 bases and J by 6 bases, with 16 bases between them. The CDR3 is made up of 16 amino acids. The CDR3 DNA reads TGTGCCAGCAGCGTAGGGTCAAGTGGGACATTAAACACCATATATTTT. It yields the protein CASSVGSSGTLNTIYF.

The chain carries TRBV28 and TRBJ1-6; a weak D match, TRBD1 (5 bases). Trimming took 11 bases from V and 7 from J, leaving 18 bases between them. From germline, CDR1 is MDHEN and CDR2 SYDVKM. CDR3 length: 14 amino acids. CDR3: CAGSTVLKNSPLHF. The CDR3 DNA reads TGTGCCGGCTCGACAGTACTTAAAAATTCACCCCTCCACTTT.

This clone was recorded a few times. This may come from a read error, since a much larger clone is one base off. This rearrangement joins TRBV2 to TRBJ2-2; 10 positions match TRBD1. J gave up 3 bases and V 6 bases, and 1 base lay outside the gene matches. CDR3 length equals 14 residues. CDR1 and CDR2 (germline): SNHLY, FYNNEI. The CDR3 DNA reads TGTGCCAGCAGGGGGACAGGGGACACCGGGGAGCTGTTTTTT. Residues: CASRGTGDTGELFF.